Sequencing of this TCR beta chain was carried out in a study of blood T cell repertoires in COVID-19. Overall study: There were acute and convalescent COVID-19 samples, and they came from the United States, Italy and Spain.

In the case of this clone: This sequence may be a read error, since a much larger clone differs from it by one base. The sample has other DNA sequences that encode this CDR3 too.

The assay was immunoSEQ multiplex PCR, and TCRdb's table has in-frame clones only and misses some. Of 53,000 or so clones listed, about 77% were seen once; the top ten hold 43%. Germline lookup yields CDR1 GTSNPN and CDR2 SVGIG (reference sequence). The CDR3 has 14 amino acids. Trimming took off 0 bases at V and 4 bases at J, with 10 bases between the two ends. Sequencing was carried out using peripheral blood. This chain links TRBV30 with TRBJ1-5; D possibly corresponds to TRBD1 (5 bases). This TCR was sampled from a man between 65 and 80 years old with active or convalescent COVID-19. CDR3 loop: CAWSVGAGNQPQHF. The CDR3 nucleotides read TGTGCCTGGAGTGTAGGGGCAGGTAATCAGCCCCAGCATTTT.